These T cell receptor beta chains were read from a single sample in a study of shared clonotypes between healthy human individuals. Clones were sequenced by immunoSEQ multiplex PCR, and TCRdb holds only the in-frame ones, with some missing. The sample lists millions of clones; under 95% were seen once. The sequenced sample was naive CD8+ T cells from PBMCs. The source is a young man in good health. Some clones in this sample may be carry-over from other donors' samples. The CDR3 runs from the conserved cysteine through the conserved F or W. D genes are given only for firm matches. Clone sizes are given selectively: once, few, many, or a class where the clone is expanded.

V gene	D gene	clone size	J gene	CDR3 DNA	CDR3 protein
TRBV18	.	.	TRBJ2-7	TGTGCCAGCTCACCAACGGGAGTAAGCTACGAGCAGTACTTC	CASSPTGVSYEQYF
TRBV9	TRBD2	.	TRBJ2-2	TGTGCCAGCATGGGCGGGAGCGGGGAGCTGTTTTTT	CASMGGSGELFF
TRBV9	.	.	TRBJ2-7	TGTGCCAGCAGCGTAGGGGTAGGGTTATACGAGCAGTACTTC	CASSVGVGLYEQYF
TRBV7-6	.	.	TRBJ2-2	TGTGCCAGCAGCTCCACTATCACCGGGGAGCTGTTTTTT	CASSSTITGELFF
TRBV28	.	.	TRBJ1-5	TGTGCCAGCAGCAGAAGTGTGGGTCAGCCCCAGCATTTT	CASSRSVGQPQHF
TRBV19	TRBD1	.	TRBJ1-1	TGTGCCACCAAGGACAGGGGTGATCAGACTGAAGCTTTCTTT	CATKDRGDQTEAFF
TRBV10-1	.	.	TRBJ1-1	TGCGCCAGCAGTGAAGTTCGGGGTCCTGAAGCTTTCTTT	CASSEVRGPEAFF
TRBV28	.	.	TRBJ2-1	TGTGCCAGCAGCCCGCTCATCAATGAGCAGTTCTTC	CASSPLINEQFF
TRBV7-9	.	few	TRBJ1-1	TGTGCCAGCAGCTCCGGGGCTCAGAACACTGAAGCTTTCTTT	CASSSGAQNTEAFF
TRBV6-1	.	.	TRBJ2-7	TGTGCCAGCAGTGAATTTACTTCAACCCCCTACGAGCAGTACTTC	CASSEFTSTPYEQYF
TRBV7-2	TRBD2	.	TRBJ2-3	TGTGCCAGCAGCCGACGTATTAGCGGGATAGGGACAGATACGCAGTATTTT	CASSRRISGIGTDTQYF
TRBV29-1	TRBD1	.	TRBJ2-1	TGCAGCGTTGAGCCCCGGGACAGGGGGATTCGTGAGCAGTTCTTC	CSVEPRDRGIREQFF
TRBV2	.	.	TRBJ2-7	TGTGCCAGCATCCCGGGACAACCCTACGAGCAGTACTTC	CASIPGQPYEQYF
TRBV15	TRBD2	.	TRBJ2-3	TGTGCCACCAGCAGAGAGGGGCTAGCGGGAGAAGCAGATACGCAGTATTTT	CATSREGLAGEADTQYF
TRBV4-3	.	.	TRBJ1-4	TGCGCCAGCAGCCGCAACCAGGTGGCAACTAATGAAAAACTGTTTTTT	CASSRNQVATNEKLFF
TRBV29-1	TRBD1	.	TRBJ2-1	TGCAGCGTTGAAGATCTGGCAGGGGGCAGTTACAATGAGCAGTTCTTC	CSVEDLAGGSYNEQFF
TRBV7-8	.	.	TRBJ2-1	TGTGCCAGCAGCTTACTCAATGAGCAGTTCTTC	CASSLLNEQFF
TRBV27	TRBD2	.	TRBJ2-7	TGTGCCAGCAGTCCACGCCTAGCGGCATCCTACGAGCAGTACTTC	CASSPRLAASYEQYF
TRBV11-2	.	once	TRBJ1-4	TGTGCCAGCAGCTTAGTAGGGGGGAGGTATAATGAAAAACTGTTTTTT	CASSLVGGRYNEKLFF
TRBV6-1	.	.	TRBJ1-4	TGTGCCAGCACCGAGGGGGGGGGTTTCGAAAAACTGTTTTTT	CASTEGGGFEKLFF
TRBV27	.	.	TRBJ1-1	TGTGCCACCTCGAGAACTTCAGGCACTGAAGCTTTCTTT	CATSRTSGTEAFF